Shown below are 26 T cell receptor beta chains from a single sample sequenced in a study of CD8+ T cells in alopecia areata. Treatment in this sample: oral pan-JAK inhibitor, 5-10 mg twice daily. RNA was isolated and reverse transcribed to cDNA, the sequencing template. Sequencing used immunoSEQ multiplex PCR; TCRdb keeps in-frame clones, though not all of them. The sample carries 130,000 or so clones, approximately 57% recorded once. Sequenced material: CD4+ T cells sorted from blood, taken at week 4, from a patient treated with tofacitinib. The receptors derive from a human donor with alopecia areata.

CDR3 DNA: TGTGCCAGCAGCTGGGGACAGAACAACTATGGCTACACCTTC. Its protein is CASSWGQNNYGYTF. V is TRBV13 and J is TRBJ1-2; 7 bases fit TRBD1. Unmatched junction bases numbered 4, after V lost 4 bases and J lost 2 bases. This CDR3 comprises 14 residues. Per the germline V gene, CDR1 is PRHDT and CDR2 is FYEKMQ (reference sequence).

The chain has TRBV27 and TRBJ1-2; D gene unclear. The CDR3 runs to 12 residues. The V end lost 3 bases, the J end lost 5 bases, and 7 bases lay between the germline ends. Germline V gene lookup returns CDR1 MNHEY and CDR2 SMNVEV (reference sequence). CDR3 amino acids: CASSLAGYGYTF. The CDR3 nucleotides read TGTGCCAGCAGTTTGGCGGGGTATGGCTACACCTTC.

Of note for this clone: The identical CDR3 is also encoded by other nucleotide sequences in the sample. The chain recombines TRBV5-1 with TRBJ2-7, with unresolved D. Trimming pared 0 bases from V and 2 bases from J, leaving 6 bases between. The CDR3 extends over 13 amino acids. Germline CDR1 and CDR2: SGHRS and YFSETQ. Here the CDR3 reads CASSLDRTYEQYF. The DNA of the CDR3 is TGCGCCAGCAGCTTGGACCGAACCTACGAGCAGTACTTC.

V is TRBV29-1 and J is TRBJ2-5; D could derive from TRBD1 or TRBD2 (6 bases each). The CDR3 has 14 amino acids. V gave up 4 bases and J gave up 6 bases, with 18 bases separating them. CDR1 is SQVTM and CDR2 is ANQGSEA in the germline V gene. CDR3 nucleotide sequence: TGCAGCGTTGGGGTGCTGGGGGGCGGAAAGACCCAGTACTTC. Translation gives CSVGVLGGGKTQYF.

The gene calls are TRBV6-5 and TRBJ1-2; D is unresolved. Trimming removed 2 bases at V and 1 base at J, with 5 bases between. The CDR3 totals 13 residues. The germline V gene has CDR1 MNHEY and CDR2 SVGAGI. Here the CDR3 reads CASSYEVNYGYTF. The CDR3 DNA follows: TGTGCCAGCAGTTACGAGGTTAACTATGGCTACACCTTC.

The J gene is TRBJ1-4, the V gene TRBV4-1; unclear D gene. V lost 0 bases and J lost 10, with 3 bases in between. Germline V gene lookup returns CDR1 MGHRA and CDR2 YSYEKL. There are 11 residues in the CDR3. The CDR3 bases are TGCGCCAGCAGCCAAGAAGGAAAACTGTTTTTT. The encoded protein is CASSQEGKLFF.

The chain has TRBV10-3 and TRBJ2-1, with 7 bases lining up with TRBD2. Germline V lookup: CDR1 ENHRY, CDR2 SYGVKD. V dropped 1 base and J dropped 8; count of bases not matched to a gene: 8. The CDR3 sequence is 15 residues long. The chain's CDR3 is CAISEYETSQYEQFF. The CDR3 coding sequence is TGTGCCATCAGTGAGTACGAGACTAGCCAATATGAGCAGTTCTTC.

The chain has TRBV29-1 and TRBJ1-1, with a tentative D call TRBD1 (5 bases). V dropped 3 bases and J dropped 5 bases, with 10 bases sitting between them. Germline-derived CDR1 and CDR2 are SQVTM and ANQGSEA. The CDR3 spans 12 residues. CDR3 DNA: TGCAGCGTTGAGTGGGGGGGGACTGAAGCTTTCTTT. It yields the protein CSVEWGGTEAFF.

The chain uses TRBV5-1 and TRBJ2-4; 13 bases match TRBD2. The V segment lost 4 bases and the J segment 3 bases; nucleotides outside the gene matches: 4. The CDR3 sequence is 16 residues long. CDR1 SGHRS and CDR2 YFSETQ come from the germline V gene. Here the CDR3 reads CASSHGLAGVKNIQYF. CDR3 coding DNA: TGCGCCAGCAGCCACGGACTAGCGGGAGTCAAAAACATTCAGTACTTC.

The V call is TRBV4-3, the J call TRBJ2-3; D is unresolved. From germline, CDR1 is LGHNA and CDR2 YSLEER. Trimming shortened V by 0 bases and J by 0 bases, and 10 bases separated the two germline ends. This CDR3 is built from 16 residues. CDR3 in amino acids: CASSQDMSLSTDTQYF. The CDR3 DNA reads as TGCGCCAGCAGCCAAGATATGTCGCTGAGCACAGATACGCAGTATTTT.

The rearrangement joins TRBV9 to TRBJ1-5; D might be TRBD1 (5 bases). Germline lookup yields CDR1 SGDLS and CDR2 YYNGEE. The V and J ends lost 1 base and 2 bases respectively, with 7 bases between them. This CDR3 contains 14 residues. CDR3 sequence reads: CASSVQGGNQPQHF. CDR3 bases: TGTGCCAGCAGCGTACAGGGCGGCAATCAGCCCCAGCATTTT.

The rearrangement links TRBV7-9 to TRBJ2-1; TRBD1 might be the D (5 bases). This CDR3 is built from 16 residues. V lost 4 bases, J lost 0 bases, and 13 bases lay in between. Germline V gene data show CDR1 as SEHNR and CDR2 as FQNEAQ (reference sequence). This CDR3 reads CASSSPTVSSYNEQFF. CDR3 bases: TGTGCCAGCAGCTCCCCGACAGTGTCCTCCTACAATGAGCAGTTCTTC. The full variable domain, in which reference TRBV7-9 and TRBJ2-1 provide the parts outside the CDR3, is DTGVSQNPRHKITKRGQNVTFRCDPISEHNRLYWYRQTLGQGPEFLTYFQNEAQLEKSRLLSDRFSAERPKGSFSTLEIQRTEQGDSAMYLCASSSPTVSSYNEQFFGPGTRLTVL.

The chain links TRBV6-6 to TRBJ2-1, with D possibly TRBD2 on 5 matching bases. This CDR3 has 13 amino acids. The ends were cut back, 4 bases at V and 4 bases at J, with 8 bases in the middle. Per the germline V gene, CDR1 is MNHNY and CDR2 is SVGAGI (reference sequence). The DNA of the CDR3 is TGTGCCAGCAGTTCGGGGAGTTACAATGAGCAGTTCTTC. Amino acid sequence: CASSSGSYNEQFF.

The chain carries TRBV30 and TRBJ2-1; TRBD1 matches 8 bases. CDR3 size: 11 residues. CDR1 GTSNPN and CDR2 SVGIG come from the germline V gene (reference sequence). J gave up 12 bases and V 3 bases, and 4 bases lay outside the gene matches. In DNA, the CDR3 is TGTGCCTGGAGCCAAGACAGGGGGCAGTTCTTC. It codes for CAWSQDRGQFF.

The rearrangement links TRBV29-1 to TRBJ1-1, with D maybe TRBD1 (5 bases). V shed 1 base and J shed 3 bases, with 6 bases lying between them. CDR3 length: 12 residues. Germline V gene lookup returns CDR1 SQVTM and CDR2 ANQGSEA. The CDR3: CSVEVGDTEAFF. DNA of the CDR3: TGCAGCGTTGAAGTAGGGGACACTGAAGCTTTCTTT.

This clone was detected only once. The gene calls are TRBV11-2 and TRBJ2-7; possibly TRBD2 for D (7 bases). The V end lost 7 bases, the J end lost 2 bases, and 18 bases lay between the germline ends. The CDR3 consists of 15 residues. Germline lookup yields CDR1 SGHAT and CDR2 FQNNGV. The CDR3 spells CASNGGQGPTYEQYF. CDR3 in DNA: TGTGCCAGCAACGGGGGGCAGGGGCCGACCTACGAGCAGTACTTC.

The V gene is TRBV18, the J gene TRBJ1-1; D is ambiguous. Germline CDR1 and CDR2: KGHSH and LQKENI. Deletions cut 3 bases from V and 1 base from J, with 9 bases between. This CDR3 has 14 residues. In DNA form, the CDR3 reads TGTGCCAGCTCACCGGAGGCAGGGAACACTGAAGCTTTCTTT. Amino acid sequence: CASSPEAGNTEAFF.

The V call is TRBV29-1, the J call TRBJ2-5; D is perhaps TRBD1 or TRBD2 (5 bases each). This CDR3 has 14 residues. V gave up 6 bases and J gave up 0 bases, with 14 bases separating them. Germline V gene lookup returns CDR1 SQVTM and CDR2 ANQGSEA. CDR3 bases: TGCAGCGTGGAGACGGGGCAGTACCAAGAGACCCAGTACTTC. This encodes CSVETGQYQETQYF.

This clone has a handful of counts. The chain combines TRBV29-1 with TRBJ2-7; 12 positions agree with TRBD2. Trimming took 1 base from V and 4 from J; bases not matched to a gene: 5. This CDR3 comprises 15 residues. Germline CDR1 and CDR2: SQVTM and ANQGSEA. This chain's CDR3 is CSVEAGLAGTYEQYF. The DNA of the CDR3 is TGCAGCGTTGAAGCCGGACTAGCGGGGACTTACGAGCAGTACTTC.

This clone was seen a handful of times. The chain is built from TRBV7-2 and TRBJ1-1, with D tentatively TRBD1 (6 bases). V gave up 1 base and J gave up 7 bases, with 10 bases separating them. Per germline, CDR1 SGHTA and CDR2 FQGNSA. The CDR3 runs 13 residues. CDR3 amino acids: CASSLDWGREAFF. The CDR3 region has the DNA TGTGCCAGCAGCTTAGATTGGGGGCGTGAAGCTTTCTTT.

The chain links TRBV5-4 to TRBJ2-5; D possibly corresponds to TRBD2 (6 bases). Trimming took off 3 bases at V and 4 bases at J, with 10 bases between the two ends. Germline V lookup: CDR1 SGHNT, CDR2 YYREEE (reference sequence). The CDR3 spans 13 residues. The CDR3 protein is CASSSSGAETQYF. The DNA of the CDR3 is TGTGCCAGCAGCTCATCGGGAGCAGAGACCCAGTACTTC.

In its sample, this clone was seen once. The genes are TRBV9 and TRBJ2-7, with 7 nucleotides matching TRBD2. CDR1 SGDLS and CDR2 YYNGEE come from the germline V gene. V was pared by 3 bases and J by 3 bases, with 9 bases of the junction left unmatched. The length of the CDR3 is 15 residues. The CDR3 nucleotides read TGTGCCAGCAGCGCCGGGGACTACCTTCTCTACGAGCAGTACTTC. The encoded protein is CASSAGDYLLYEQYF.

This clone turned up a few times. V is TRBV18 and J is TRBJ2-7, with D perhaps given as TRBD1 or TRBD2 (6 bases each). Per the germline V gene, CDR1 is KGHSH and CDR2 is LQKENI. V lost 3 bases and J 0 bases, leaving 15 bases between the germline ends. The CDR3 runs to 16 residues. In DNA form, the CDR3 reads TGTGCCAGCTCACCCTCGCGGAGGGGGTACTCCTACGAGCAGTACTTC. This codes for CASSPSRRGYSYEQYF.

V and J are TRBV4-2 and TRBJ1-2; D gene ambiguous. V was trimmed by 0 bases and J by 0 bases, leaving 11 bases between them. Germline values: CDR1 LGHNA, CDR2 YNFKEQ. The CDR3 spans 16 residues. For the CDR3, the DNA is TGTGCCAGCAGCCAAGAAGCTGCAGAGCCTAACTATGGCTACACCTTC. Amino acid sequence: CASSQEAAEPNYGYTF.

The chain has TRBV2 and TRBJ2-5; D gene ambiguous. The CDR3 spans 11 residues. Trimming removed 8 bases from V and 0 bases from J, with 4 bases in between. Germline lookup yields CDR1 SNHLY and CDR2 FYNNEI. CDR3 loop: CASGYQETQYF. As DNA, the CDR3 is TGTGCCAGCGGGTACCAAGAGACCCAGTACTTC.

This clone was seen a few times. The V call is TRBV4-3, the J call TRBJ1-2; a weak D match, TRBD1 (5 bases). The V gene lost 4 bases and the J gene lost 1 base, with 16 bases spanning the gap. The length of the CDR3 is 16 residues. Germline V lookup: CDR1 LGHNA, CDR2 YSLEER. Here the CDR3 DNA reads TGCGCCAGCAGCCTTACAGGATCCACGGTTAACTATGGCTACACCTTC. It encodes CASSLTGSTVNYGYTF.